This T cell receptor (beta chain) came from a study of technical replicates of blood from several donors. The table came from immunoSEQ multiplex PCR; TCRdb's copy has only in-frame clones and leaves some out. The sample consists of some 74,000 clones, 95% to 98% of them appearing once. The CDR3 is made up of 11 amino acids. Germline values: CDR1 MNHEY, CDR2 SVGAGI. V was trimmed by 4 bases and J by 11 bases, leaving 12 bases between them. The J gene is TRBJ2-7, the V gene TRBV6-5, with D possibly matching TRBD2 (5 bases). This clonotype originated in a human donor in good health. The specimen sequenced was T cells isolated from PBMCs. CDR3 protein: CASSSPGLEYF. CDR3 DNA: TGTGCCAGCAGTTCCCCGGGGTTGGAGTACTTC.